The 16 T cell receptor beta chains below were found in one sample sequenced in a study of blood T cell repertoires in COVID-19. The protocol was immunoSEQ multiplex PCR, while the TCRdb copy is restricted to in-frame clones and leaves out a portion. The profile shows 110,000 or so clones, around 81% of them singletons. What was sequenced was peripheral blood. These TCRs come from a woman aged 70-85 years with acute or convalescent COVID-19.

CDR3 loop: CSVAGLAGRDSDTQYF. The CDR3 DNA is TGCAGCGTTGCGGGACTAGCGGGTAGAGACTCAGATACGCAGTATTTT. This chain connects TRBV29-1 to TRBJ2-3; 12 nucleotides match TRBD2. Germline CDR1 is SQVTM and CDR2 is ANQGSEA. V lost 4 bases to trimming and J lost 4 bases; unmatched junction nucleotides: 9. The CDR3 loop spans 16 amino acids.

The gene calls are TRBV5-8 and TRBJ1-2; D is unresolved. CDR1 SGHTS and CDR2 YDEGEE come from the germline V gene. Trimming took off 6 bases at V and 9 bases at J, with 15 bases between the two ends. The CDR3 is 12 amino acids. CDR3 protein: CASNLYSGSYTF. CDR3 DNA: TGTGCCAGCAACCTATACTCGGGGAGCTACACCTTC.

The chain employs TRBV12-5 and TRBJ2-7; TRBD2 agrees at 7 bases. V gave up 1 base and J gave up 2 bases; unmatched junction bases: 2. Germline CDR1 is LGHNT and CDR2 is FRNRAP. The CDR3 length is 14 residues. As DNA, the CDR3 is TGTGCTAGTGGTTTGGGAGGACTAGCCTACGAGCAGTACTTC. This gives the protein CASGLGGLAYEQYF.

This clone was seen a few times. The chain is built from TRBV12-3 or TRBV12-4 and TRBJ1-2, with D perhaps matching TRBD1 (6 bases). CDR3 length: 13 amino acids. V lost 3 bases, J lost 4 bases, and 9 bases lay in between. The CDR3 bases are TGTGCCAGCAGTTTCGGACAGCCCTATGGCTACACCTTC. Translating gives CASSFGQPYGYTF.

The chain has TRBV9 and TRBJ1-6, with D unresolved. Germline CDR1 SGDLS, CDR2 YYNGEE. The CDR3 contains 12 residues. The germline V and J ends were trimmed by 6 bases and 7 bases, with 8 bases remaining between them. For the CDR3, the DNA is TGTGCCAGCAACCAACAAAATTCACCCCTCCACTTT. It encodes CASNQQNSPLHF.

V is TRBV11-2 and J is TRBJ2-7; possibly TRBD1 for D (5 bases). Trimming removed 5 bases from V and 6 bases from J, with 14 bases in between. The germline V gene encodes CDR1 SGHAT and CDR2 FQNNGV. CDR3 length equals 13 residues. CDR3 sequence (DNA): TGTGCCAGCAGCCAAGTAGGGGTCGGCGAGCAGTACTTC. Protein product: CASSQVGVGEQYF.

This clone was picked up a small number of times. The chain has TRBV6-6 and TRBJ1-2; 7 nucleotides line up with TRBD1. The ends lost 5 bases at V and 4 bases at J; junction bases unmatched: 10. CDR3 length: 15 residues. Germline V gene data show CDR1 as MNHNY and CDR2 as SVGAGI (reference sequence). The CDR3 reads CASSGRDRASYGYTF. DNA of the CDR3: TGTGCCAGCAGTGGCCGGGACAGAGCTTCCTATGGCTACACCTTC.

V gene TRBV4-1 combines with J gene TRBJ2-1, with D possibly being TRBD2 (6 bases). Germline CDR1 MGHRA, CDR2 YSYEKL. The V end was cut by 0 bases, the J end by 8 bases, with 14 bases between. The CDR3 consists of 15 residues. DNA of the CDR3: TGCGCCAGCAGCCAAGATCGGGGGAGTAGAGATGAGCAGTTCTTC. Its translation is CASSQDRGSRDEQFF.

This chain joins TRBV23-1 and TRBJ1-5; TRBD1 is a possible D gene (5 bases). TRBV23-1 is annotated as an ORF whose role is uncertain. This CDR3 comprises 14 residues. Trimming shortened V by 5 bases and J by 6 bases, and 14 bases separated the two germline ends. CDR3 sequence (DNA): TGCGCCAGCAGTGCCCGGGGGAAAGGTCAGCCCCAGCATTTT. It yields the protein CASSARGKGQPQHF.

This chain links TRBV10-3 with TRBJ2-3; tentatively, D is TRBD2 (5 bases). Trimming removed 0 bases from V and 6 bases from J, with 10 bases in between. The length of the CDR3 is 14 residues. The germline CDR1 and CDR2 sequences are ENHRY and SYGVKD. CDR3 nucleotide sequence: TGTGCCATCAGTGAGTCCGTACTAGAGGATACGCAGTATTTT. This sequence encodes CAISESVLEDTQYF.

This CDR3 is CAWSMWGRDNQPQHF. The DNA for the CDR3 is TGTGCCTGGAGTATGTGGGGGAGGGACAATCAGCCCCAGCATTTT. This chain links TRBV30 with TRBJ1-5, with TRBD1 as a possible D gene (5 bases). The CDR3 has 15 amino acids. Per germline, CDR1 GTSNPN and CDR2 SVGIG (reference sequence). Trimming shortened V by 2 bases and J by 3 bases, and 14 bases separated the two germline ends.

The chain has TRBV18 and TRBJ2-7; 7 bases fit TRBD1. The germline CDR1 and CDR2 sequences are KGHSH and LQKENI. V shed 5 bases, J shed 2 bases, and the junction held 9 bases outside the gene matches. The CDR3 loop spans 15 amino acids. As DNA, the CDR3 is TGTGCCAGCTCAGCCGGGACAGCCTTTCCCTACGAGCAGTACTTC. Translating it yields CASSAGTAFPYEQYF.

V usage is TRBV5-6 and J usage is TRBJ1-2; possibly TRBD1 for D (5 bases). Germline V gives CDR1 SGHDT, CDR2 YYEEEE. The CDR3 covers 14 residues. Trimming stripped 0 bases from V and 7 bases from J, with 13 bases between. The CDR3 protein is CASSLVGEAGGYTF. The DNA for the CDR3 is TGTGCCAGCAGCTTGGTGGGGGAAGCGGGTGGCTACACCTTC.

The chain is built from TRBV7-2 and TRBJ2-3; D may be TRBD1 (6 bases). The germline V and J ends were trimmed by 1 base and 1 base, with 12 bases remaining between them. Germline V gene data show CDR1 as SGHTA and CDR2 as FQGNSA. The CDR3 extends over 16 amino acids. CDR3 DNA sequence: TGTGCCAGCAGCTTAGGGGTGTCAGGGGGCACAGATACGCAGTATTTT. It is translated as CASSLGVSGGTDTQYF.

The J gene is TRBJ1-5, the V gene TRBV7-2; D is possibly TRBD1 (6 bases). Germline values: CDR1 SGHTA, CDR2 FQGNSA. Between the trimmed V and J ends, which lost 5 bases and 2 bases, there was a span of 22 bases. This CDR3 has 18 residues. The CDR3 DNA sequence: TGTGCCAGCAGCCCACGGGTCGTGTGGGGGCTCGGCAATCAGCCCCAGCATTTT. As protein: CASSPRVVWGLGNQPQHF.

This clone was found a few times. The rearrangement uses TRBV19 and TRBJ1-1, with D possibly matching TRBD1 (5 bases). Germline lookup yields CDR1 LNHDA and CDR2 SQIVND (reference sequence). This CDR3 region has 15 residues. Trimming cost V 7 bases and J 5 bases, with 20 bases left between them. The DNA of the CDR3 is TGTGCCAGTAAGGCAGGGCAAGCGTCGAGGACTGAAGCTTTCTTT. This sequence encodes CASKAGQASRTEAFF.